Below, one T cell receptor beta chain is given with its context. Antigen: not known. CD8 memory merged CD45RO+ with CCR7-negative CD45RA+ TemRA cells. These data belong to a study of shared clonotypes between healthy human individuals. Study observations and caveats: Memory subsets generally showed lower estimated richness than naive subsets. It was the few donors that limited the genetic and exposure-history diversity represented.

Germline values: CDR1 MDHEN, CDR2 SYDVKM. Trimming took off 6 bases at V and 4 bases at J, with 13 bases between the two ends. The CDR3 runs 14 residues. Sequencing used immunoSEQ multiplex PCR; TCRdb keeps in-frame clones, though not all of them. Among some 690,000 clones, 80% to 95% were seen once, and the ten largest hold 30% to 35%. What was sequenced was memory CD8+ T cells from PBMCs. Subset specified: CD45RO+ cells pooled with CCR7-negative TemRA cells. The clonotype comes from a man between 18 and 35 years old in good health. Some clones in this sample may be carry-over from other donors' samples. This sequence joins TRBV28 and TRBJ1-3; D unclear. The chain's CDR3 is CASSDPGGGNTIYF. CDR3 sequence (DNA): TGTGCCAGCAGCGACCCAGGTGGCGGAAACACCATATATTTT.